The 5 T cell receptor beta chains in this list originate from one sample, sequenced in a study of shared clonotypes between healthy human individuals. Generated by immunoSEQ multiplex PCR, the TCRdb table keeps only in-frame clones and is missing some. The data show roughly 1,500,000 clones, with 97% to 99% seen just once and around 0.38% held by the top ten. What was sequenced was naive CD4+ T cells sorted from blood. Subset indicated: CD45RA+ positively selected. The receptor source for this set is a young man in good health.

The chain recombines TRBV7-2 with TRBJ1-2; tentative D call: TRBD1 (5 bases). Germline CDR1 is SGHTA and CDR2 is FQGNSA. V dropped 1 base and J dropped 6 bases, with 6 bases sitting between them. This CDR3 contains 12 residues. CDR3 sequence (DNA): TGTGCCAGCAGCTTAGTAGGGGATGGCTACACCTTC. The encoded protein is CASSLVGDGYTF. Based on the CDR3 plus reference TRBV7-2 and TRBJ1-2, the full variable domain is GAGVSQSPSNKVTEKGKDVELRCDPISGHTALYWYRQSLGQGLEFLIYFQGNSAPDKSGLPSDRFSAERTGGSVSTLTIQRTQQEDSAVYLCASSLVGDGYTFGSGTRLTVV.

The chain has TRBV7-2 and TRBJ2-7; D is undetermined. There are 12 residues in the CDR3. With 3 bases removed from V and 7 bases from J, the gap between germline ends came to 10 bases. Germline values: CDR1 SGHTA, CDR2 FQGNSA. The CDR3 here is CASSLVHTEQYF. The DNA for the CDR3 is TGTGCCAGCAGCTTGGTTCACACGGAGCAGTACTTC. Variable domain in full (rest from reference TRBV7-2 and TRBJ2-7): GAGVSQSPSNKVTEKGKDVELRCDPISGHTALYWYRQSLGQGLEFLIYFQGNSAPDKSGLPSDRFSAERTGGSVSTLTIQRTQQEDSAVYLCASSLVHTEQYFGPGTRLTVT.

The genes are TRBV28 and TRBJ2-3; D may be TRBD2 (6 bases). The CDR3 consists of 14 residues. The V gene lost 6 bases and the J gene lost 4 bases, with 14 bases spanning the gap. CDR1 and CDR2 from the germline V gene are MDHEN and SYDVKM. CDR3 DNA: TGTGCCAGCAGCTACCCGCCGGGGGCAGATACGCAGTATTTT. Translation: CASSYPPGADTQYF.

The chain uses TRBV6-5 and TRBJ2-6, with TRBD1 matching 8 bases. From germline, CDR1 is MNHEY and CDR2 SVGAGI. The V and J ends lost 6 bases and 9 bases, in that order; junction bases with no gene match: 7. The CDR3 has 14 residues. For the CDR3, the DNA is TGTGCCAGCAGATTAGGACAGGGTAACAACGTCCTGACTTTC. As protein: CASRLGQGNNVLTF.

The chain couples TRBV30 to TRBJ1-2, with TRBD1 matching over 7 bases. This CDR3 contains 13 residues. Germline V lookup: CDR1 GTSNPN, CDR2 SVGIG (reference sequence). V was clipped by 2 bases and J by 8 bases; unmatched bases: 8. Here the CDR3 reads CAWSSGQTRGYTF. CDR3 DNA: TGTGCCTGGAGTTCGGGACAGACGCGGGGCTACACCTTC.